This T cell receptor (beta chain) was documented in a study of T-cell reconstitution after alpha-beta-depleted transplantation in children. TCRbeta library preparation incorporated unique molecular identifiers. TCRdb used MiXCR to reprocess the PCR reads, holding one entry per CDR3 protein. The sample has about 270,000 distinct CDR3 sequences, more than 8% seen once. CDR1 SGHTA and CDR2 FQGTGA come from the germline V gene. The CDR3 loop spans 15 amino acids. Trimming took 5 bases from V and 3 from J; bases not matched to a gene: 8. The chain links TRBV7-3 to TRBJ2-7; TRBD1 matches 9 bases. The specimen comprised PBMCs from the stem cell graft donor, sampled from the stem cell graft. This clonotype was sampled from a human donor who donated a stem cell graft to a child with SCID. The CDR3 DNA sequence: TGTGCCAGCAGCACCTCCGGGACAGGGATCTACGAGCAGTACTTC. The encoded protein is CASSTSGTGIYEQYF. Looking up the rest from reference TRBV7-3 and TRBJ2-7 gives the full variable domain: GAGVSQTPSNKVTEKGKYVELRCDPISGHTALYWYRQSLGQGPEFLIYFQGTGAADDSGLPNDRFFAVRPEGSVSTLKIQRTERGDSAVYLCASSTSGTGIYEQYFGPGTRLTVT.